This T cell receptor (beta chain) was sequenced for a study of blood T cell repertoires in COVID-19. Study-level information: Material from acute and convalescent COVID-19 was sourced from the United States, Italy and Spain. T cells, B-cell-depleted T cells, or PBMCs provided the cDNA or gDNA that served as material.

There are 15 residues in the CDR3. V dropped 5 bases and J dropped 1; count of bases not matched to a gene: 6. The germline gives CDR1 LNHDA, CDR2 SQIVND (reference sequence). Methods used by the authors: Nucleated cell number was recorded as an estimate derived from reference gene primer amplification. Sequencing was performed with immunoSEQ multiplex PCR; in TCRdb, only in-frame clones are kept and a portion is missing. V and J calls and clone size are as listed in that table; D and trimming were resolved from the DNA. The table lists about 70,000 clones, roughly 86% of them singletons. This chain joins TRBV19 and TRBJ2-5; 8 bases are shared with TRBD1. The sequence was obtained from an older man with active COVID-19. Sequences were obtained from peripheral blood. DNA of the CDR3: TGTGCCAGTAGTCTCCGACAGGGGCCCCAAGAGACCCAGTACTTC. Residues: CASSLRQGPQETQYF.